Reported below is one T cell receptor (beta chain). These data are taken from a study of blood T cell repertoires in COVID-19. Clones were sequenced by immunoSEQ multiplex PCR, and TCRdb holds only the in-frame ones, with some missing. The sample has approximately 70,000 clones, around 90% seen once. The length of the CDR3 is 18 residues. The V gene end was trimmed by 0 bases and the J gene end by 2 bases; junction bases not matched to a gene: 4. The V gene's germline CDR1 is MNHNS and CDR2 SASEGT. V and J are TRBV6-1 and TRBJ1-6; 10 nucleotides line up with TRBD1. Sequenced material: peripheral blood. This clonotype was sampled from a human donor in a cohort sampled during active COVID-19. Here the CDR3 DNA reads TGTGCCAGCAGTGAAGCGTGGACAGGGGGAACCTATAATTCACCCCTCCACTTT. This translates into CASSEAWTGGTYNSPLHF.